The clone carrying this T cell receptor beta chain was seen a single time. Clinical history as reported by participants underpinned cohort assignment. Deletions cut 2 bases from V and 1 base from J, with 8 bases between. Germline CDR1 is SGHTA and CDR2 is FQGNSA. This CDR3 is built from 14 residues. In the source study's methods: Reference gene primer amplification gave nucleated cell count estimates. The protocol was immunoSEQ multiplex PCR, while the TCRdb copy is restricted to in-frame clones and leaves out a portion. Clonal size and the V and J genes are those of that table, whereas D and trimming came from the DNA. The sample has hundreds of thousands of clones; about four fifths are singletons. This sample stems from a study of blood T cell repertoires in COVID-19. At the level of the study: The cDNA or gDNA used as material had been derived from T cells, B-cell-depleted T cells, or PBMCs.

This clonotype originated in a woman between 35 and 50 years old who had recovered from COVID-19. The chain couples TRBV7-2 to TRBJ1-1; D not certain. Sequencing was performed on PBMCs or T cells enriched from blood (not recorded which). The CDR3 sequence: CASSLMAPNTEAFF. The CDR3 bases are TGTGCCAGCAGCTTAATGGCCCCGAACACTGAAGCTTTCTTT.